This TCR beta chain stems from a study of cytomegalovirus exposure and HLA in healthy donors. 60 Vbeta and 13 Jbeta primers were used in PCR. TCRdb keeps only in-frame clones here, not all; method: immunoSEQ multiplex PCR. Here the sample table reports 70,000 or so clones. Donors consisted of healthy bone marrow donors. Findings and caveats of the study: TCR sequences were mostly rare, though some public TCRs occurred in many donors. Reported findings show TCR beta sequences accurately forecast HLA-A and HLA-B alleles in most subjects. One cluster of highly shared sequence variants probably arose as a sequencing artifact.

In the case of this clone: What it recognizes is unknown.

Material: PBMCs. The receptor's source is a man in his forties in good health and CMV-seronegative.

The CDR3 spells CASSFRDRPTLDEQYF. CDR3 nucleotide sequence: TGTGCCAGCAGCTTCCGGGACAGGCCCACCCTCGACGAGCAGTACTTC. The V call is TRBV7-2, the J call TRBJ2-7, with 8 bases that match TRBD1. Trimming removed 3 bases from V and 5 bases from J; junction bases left unmatched: 12. This CDR3 contains 16 residues. Germline loops: CDR1 SGHTA, CDR2 FQGNSA.